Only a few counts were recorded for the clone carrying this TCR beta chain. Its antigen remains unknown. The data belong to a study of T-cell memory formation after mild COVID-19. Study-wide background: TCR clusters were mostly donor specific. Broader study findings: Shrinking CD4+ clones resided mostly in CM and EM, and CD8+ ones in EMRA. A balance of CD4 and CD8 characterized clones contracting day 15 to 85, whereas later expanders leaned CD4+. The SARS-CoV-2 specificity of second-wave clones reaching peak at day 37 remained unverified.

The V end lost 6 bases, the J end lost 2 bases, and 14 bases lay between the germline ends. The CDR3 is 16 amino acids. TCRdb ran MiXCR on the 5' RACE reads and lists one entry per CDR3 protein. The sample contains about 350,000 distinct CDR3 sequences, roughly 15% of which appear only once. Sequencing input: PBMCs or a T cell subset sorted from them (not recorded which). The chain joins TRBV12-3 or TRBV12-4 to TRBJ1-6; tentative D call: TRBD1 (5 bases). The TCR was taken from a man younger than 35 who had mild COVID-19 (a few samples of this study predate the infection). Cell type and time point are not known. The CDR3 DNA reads TGTGCCAGCAGCTATCAAGGGACGGCCTATAATTCACCCCTCCACTTT. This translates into CASSYQGTAYNSPLHF.